This is a list of T cell receptor beta chains from one sample in a study of cytomegalovirus exposure and HLA in healthy donors. Here immunoSEQ multiplex PCR was the method, and the copy in TCRdb shows in-frame clones only, minus some. This table holds hundreds of thousands of clones, about 83% found once. Sample: PBMCs. The receptors were sampled from a man aged 18-30 years in good health and CMV-seronegative. CDR3s leave out the opening cysteine and the closing phenylalanine or tryptophan. Clone size is not always given. Where it is, it says once, few, many or a class for expanded clones.

V	size	CDR3
TRBV7-9	-	ASSFSGIAQH
TRBV4-3	once	ASSPGTGGDVTEAF
TRBV30	-	ACYWVGRDNTGELF
TRBV25-1	-	ASRRTIPPYEQY
TRBV5-1	-	ASSRTGFETQY
TRBV27	-	ASSFAGTYEQY
TRBV7-2	-	ASSLDGGAYNEQF
TRBV6-4	-	AGRNQPQH
TRBV28	-	ASSQPGSTGELF
TRBV7-2	few	ASSLNFWASRETQY
TRBV9	-	ASSAGQGADNSPLH
TRBV6-5	-	ASSPTGVGGYT
TRBV7-9	-	ASSLGQAEQY
TRBV7-9	-	ASSSPGTAYEQY
TRBV10-3	once	AISGTGYGYT
TRBV15	-	ATSGSAGSSYNEQF
TRBV25-1	-	ASSDVGTHQETQY
TRBV15	-	ATSPTSGGESDTQY
TRBV19	-	ASRQSSGANVLT
TRBV30	-	AWSVDTEYYNEQF
TRBV28	-	ASSYVNTGTDRTPYNEQF
TRBV29-1	-	SVDLGQGADEQY
TRBV29-1	-	SAADRANNEQF
TRBV11-3	-	ASSLTEDYEQY
TRBV5-1	few	ASGNEQGTEAF
TRBV27	few	ASRRTDQGSPLH
TRBV18	-	ASSPNHPRGNEKLF
TRBV7-2	-	ASSLASGYAGELF
TRBV6-1	-	ASRAGTSGEDTQY
TRBV4-3	-	ASSQLAGGKTDTQY
TRBV28	few	ASSLLRLEAF
TRBV29-1	-	SVEDYNPGGYT
TRBV10-2	once	ATADRNYGYT
TRBV18	-	ASSRGRTDTQY
TRBV5-1	-	ASTKTGVGTEAF
TRBV4-1	-	ASSHPGQAVYGYT
TRBV4-2	-	ASSQSGGRADTQY
TRBV5-1	once	ASSPQESDGNTIY
TRBV11-2	-	ASSLEGALNIQY
TRBV10-3	-	AISRDSQNQPQH
TRBV18	-	ASSVGASYEQY
TRBV6-1	-	ASSEMAGVWQPQH
TRBV7-2	-	ASSLGPADTYEQY
TRBV29-1	-	SVVRGLGETQY
TRBV11-2	-	ASSLSRGVTYEQY